These 25 T cell receptor beta chains originate from one sample sequenced in a study of OX40 agonist ivuxolimab in advanced cancers. Using immunoSEQ multiplex PCR, the repertoire was profiled, and TCRdb retains in-frame clones only, with some absent. The sample holds about 50,000 clones, roughly 89% seen once. This material consisted of CD4+ or CD8+ T cells sorted from blood, taken in a trial of the OX40 agonist ivuxolimab. Receptor source: an adult with an advanced solid tumor such as melanoma, head and neck, liver or kidney cancer.

The chain couples TRBV5-1 to TRBJ1-5; D is possibly TRBD1 (6 bases). Germline V CDR1 and CDR2: SGHRS, YFSETQ. There are 15 residues in the CDR3. The ends were cut back, 4 bases at V and 0 bases at J, with 11 bases in the middle. This chain's CDR3 is CASSPDSYSNQPQHF. Here the CDR3 DNA reads TGCGCCAGCAGCCCGGACAGTTATAGCAATCAGCCCCAGCATTTT.

CDR3 coding DNA: TGTGCCAGCAGCTATACAGGGGACGAGCAGTACGTC. Translated: CASSYTGDEQYV. This chain uses TRBV5-5 with TRBJ2-7; 7 bases are a match to TRBD1. With V trimmed by 3 bases and J by 5 bases, 2 bases remained unmatched. Germline assignment: CDR1 SGHKS and CDR2 YYEKEE (reference sequence). The CDR3 spans 12 residues.

V and J are TRBV29-1 and TRBJ2-3; weak D call: TRBD1 (7 bases). The length of the CDR3 is 14 residues. Germline CDR1 SQVTM, CDR2 ANQGSEA. The V end lost 6 bases, the J end lost 6 bases, and 19 bases lay between the germline ends. The CDR3 is CSVRGTAMGDTQYF. Here the CDR3 DNA reads TGCAGCGTCCGGGGGACAGCCATGGGGGATACGCAGTATTTT.

The chain recombines TRBV12-5 with TRBJ2-1; D remains unclear. Germline V CDR1 and CDR2: LGHNT, FRNRAP. CDR3 size: 13 residues. V shed 3 bases and J shed 4 bases, with 7 bases lying between them. The CDR3 nucleotides read TGTGCTAGTGGTTTCGATATATACAATGAGCAGTTCTTC. Its translation is CASGFDIYNEQFF. Complete variable domain (other parts from reference TRBV12-5 and TRBJ2-1): DARVTQTPRHKVTEMGQEVTMRCQPILGHNTVFWYRQTMMQGLELLAYFRNRAPLDDSGMPKDRFSAEMPDATLATLKIQPSEPRDSAVYFCASGFDIYNEQFFGPGTRLTVL.

Concerning this clone: The same CDR3 is also encoded by other DNA sequences in this sample. This rearrangement joins TRBV28 to TRBJ1-4; D gene unclear. CDR1 and CDR2 (germline): MDHEN, SYDVKM. V lost 3 bases, J lost 6 bases, and 2 bases lay in between. This CDR3 contains 11 residues. CDR3 protein: CASSFDEKLFF. DNA of the CDR3: TGTGCCAGCAGTTTCGATGAAAAACTGTTTTTT.

The chain employs TRBV4-1 and TRBJ2-7; TRBD2 aligns across 7 bases. From germline, CDR1 is MGHRA and CDR2 YSYEKL. V lost 2 bases to trimming and J lost 3 bases; unmatched junction nucleotides: 7. The CDR3 spans 15 residues. CDR3 protein: CASSQSSSGDYEQYF. In DNA form, the CDR3 reads TGCGCCAGCAGCCAATCTTCCAGCGGGGACTACGAGCAGTACTTC.

Judged by abundance, this clone is medium-sized. This chain's CDR3 is CASSRDRAAGNTIYF. The CDR3 DNA is TGTGCCAGCAGCCGTGACAGGGCGGCTGGAAACACCATATATTTT. The gene calls are TRBV5-5 and TRBJ1-3; 7 bases line up with TRBD1. This CDR3 has 15 residues. V lost 4 bases, J lost 2 bases, and 6 bases stayed unmatched. Germline assignment: CDR1 SGHKS and CDR2 YYEKEE (reference sequence).

V gene TRBV29-1 combines with J gene TRBJ1-2; weak D call: TRBD1 (6 bases). Germline CDR1 SQVTM, CDR2 ANQGSEA. The CDR3 consists of 13 residues. Trimming took 6 bases from V and 4 from J, leaving 15 bases between them. The chain's CDR3 is CSVWGGRGYGYTF. Written as DNA, the CDR3 is TGCAGCGTCTGGGGGGGGCGCGGCTATGGCTACACCTTC.

The chain recombines TRBV7-3 with TRBJ2-3; 7 nucleotides align to TRBD2. The ends lost 4 bases at V and 2 bases at J; junction bases unmatched: 6. The length of the CDR3 is 15 residues. Germline lookup yields CDR1 SGHTA and CDR2 FQGTGA. In DNA, the CDR3 is TGTGCCAGCAGCTCCTCTAGCGGCTACACAGATACGCAGTATTTT. Its protein is CASSSSSGYTDTQYF.

J is TRBJ1-2 and V is TRBV1. TRBV1 is annotated as a pseudogene. The CDR3 has 11 amino acids. The CDR3 nucleotides are TGCAAAGACCGGACGGAGTATGGCTACACCTTC. As protein: CKDRTEYGYTF.

The chain combines TRBV6-1 with TRBJ2-7; 13 bases are shared with TRBD2. The CDR3 covers 15 residues. Looked up from germline, CDR1 is MNHNS and CDR2 is SASEGT. V lost 2 bases and J lost 4; bases outside the gene matches: 2. The CDR3 is CASSEWTSGGYEQYV. The CDR3 DNA follows: TGTGCCAGCAGTGAATGGACTAGCGGGGGTTACGAGCAGTACGTC.

The J gene is TRBJ2-7, the V gene TRBV4-1, with D possibly matching TRBD1 (6 bases). Germline V gene lookup returns CDR1 MGHRA and CDR2 YSYEKL. The CDR3 runs 15 residues. Trimming stripped 0 bases from V and 3 bases from J, with 12 bases between. The CDR3: CASSQEWTEGYEQYV. The CDR3 coding sequence is TGCGCCAGCAGCCAAGAGTGGACAGAAGGCTACGAGCAGTACGTC.

The V call is TRBV6-5, the J call TRBJ1-2; tentatively, D is TRBD1 (5 bases). The CDR3 extends over 14 amino acids. Trimming took off 5 bases at V and 6 bases at J, with 16 bases between the two ends. The germline V gene encodes CDR1 MNHEY and CDR2 SVGAGI. CDR3 DNA: TGTGCCAGCAGTCACTATGAGGGGAGGGATGGCTACACCTTC. This codes for CASSHYEGRDGYTF.

The gene calls are TRBV27 and TRBJ2-5; TRBD1 agrees at 8 bases. V was clipped by 4 bases and J by 3 bases; unmatched bases: 1. CDR1 is MNHEY, CDR2 SMNVEV, per germline (reference sequence). The CDR3 length is 13 residues. The CDR3 DNA sequence: TGTGCCAGCAGTTCGGACAGGGAAGAGACCCAGTACTTC. It yields the protein CASSSDREETQYF.

This clone has more than one count but fewer than ten. The sample carries other DNA sequences with the same CDR3. The chain carries TRBV19 and TRBJ2-1; unclear D gene. CDR1 is LNHDA and CDR2 is SQIVND in the germline V gene (reference sequence). The CDR3 has 14 residues. V lost 3 bases and J 0 bases, leaving 6 bases between the germline ends. DNA for the CDR3: TGTGCCAGTAGTATCAGTGACTCCTACAATGAGCAGTTCTTC. Encoded protein: CASSISDSYNEQFF.

This clone was picked up a small number of times. The V call is TRBV5-6, the J call TRBJ1-1; unclear D gene. V was clipped by 2 bases and J by 1 base, with 9 bases between them. The CDR3 has 14 amino acids. CDR1 SGHDT and CDR2 YYEEEE come from the germline V gene. CDR3 sequence reads: CASSFGSGNTEAFF. CDR3 DNA: TGTGCCAGCAGCTTTGGCTCTGGGAACACTGAAGCTTTCTTT.

This rearrangement joins TRBV6-5 to TRBJ1-1; no clear D. The V end was cut by 2 bases, the J end by 4 bases, with 11 bases between. The CDR3 is 14 residues long. Germline V gives CDR1 MNHEY, CDR2 SVGAGI. CDR3 nucleotides: TGTGCCAGCAGTTACGCACATTTGGGCACTGAAGCTTTCTTT. Encoded protein: CASSYAHLGTEAFF.

The V gene is TRBV5-6, the J gene TRBJ2-7; 7 bases line up with TRBD1. The CDR3 loop spans 14 amino acids. The junction had 5 bases not matched to a gene; V was cut back by 4 bases and J by 1 base. Per the germline V gene, CDR1 is SGHDT and CDR2 is YYEEEE. The CDR3 region has the DNA TGTGCCAGCAGCCCGGTGACAGGGTCCTACGAGCAGTACGTC. The encoded protein is CASSPVTGSYEQYV.

This rearrangement joins TRBV5-6 to TRBJ1-1; D uncertain. Germline CDR1 SGHDT, CDR2 YYEEEE. CDR3 length: 14 amino acids. The germline V and J ends were trimmed by 0 bases and 1 base, with 7 bases remaining between them. The CDR3 region is CASSLEAANTEAFF. CDR3 nucleotide sequence: TGTGCCAGCAGCTTGGAGGCGGCGAACACTGAAGCTTTCTTT.

This rearrangement joins TRBV11-2 to TRBJ2-7, with 8 bases lining up with TRBD2. Germline V CDR1 and CDR2: SGHAT, FQNNGV. The CDR3 contains 14 residues. V shed 5 bases and J 3 bases; nucleotides not matched to a gene: 6. The CDR3 DNA reads as TGTGCCAGCAGCCCCTCGGGGGGGATCTACGAGCAGTACTTC. Translated, it gives CASSPSGGIYEQYF.

The chain carries TRBV28 and TRBJ1-4, with D unresolved. This CDR3 is built from 15 residues. Germline loops: CDR1 MDHEN, CDR2 SYDVKM. V dropped 3 bases and J dropped 6 bases, with 14 bases sitting between them. The CDR3 DNA reads TGTGCCAGCAGTTTCCAGGAGGGCTGGGATGAAAAACTGTTTTTT. It codes for CASSFQEGWDEKLFF.

This rearrangement joins TRBV27 to TRBJ1-6; D possibly corresponds to TRBD1 (6 bases). This CDR3 is 15 amino acids long. V lost 4 bases to trimming and J lost 7 bases, with 14 bases between them. The germline V gene encodes CDR1 MNHEY and CDR2 SMNVEV (reference sequence). As DNA, the CDR3 is TGTGCCAGCAGTTACTCCGAGGGGGTAAATTCACCCCTCCACTTT. It translates to CASSYSEGVNSPLHF.

The gene calls are TRBV5-6 and TRBJ1-1; D may be TRBD1 (5 bases). Germline CDR1 SGHDT, CDR2 YYEEEE. This CDR3 region has 15 residues. The V end was cut by 4 bases, the J end by 0 bases, with 13 bases between. Here the CDR3 reads CASSRENRLNTEAFF. For the CDR3, the DNA is TGTGCCAGCAGCCGAGAGAACAGGTTGAACACTGAAGCTTTCTTT.

Comment on this clone: The identical CDR3 is also encoded by other nucleotide sequences in the sample. The rearrangement links TRBV5-1 to TRBJ1-1; D is undetermined. Trimming shortened V by 3 bases and J by 3 bases, and 12 bases separated the two germline ends. The CDR3 extends over 14 amino acids. Germline CDR1 is SGHRS and CDR2 is YFSETQ. In nucleotides, the CDR3 is TGCGCCAGCAGCTCACACCCGGGAGACACTGAAGCTTTCTTT. It is translated as CASSSHPGDTEAFF.

V and J are TRBV28 and TRBJ1-1; no clear D. Per the germline V gene, CDR1 is MDHEN and CDR2 is SYDVKM. The CDR3 spans 14 residues. V gave up 4 bases and J gave up 0 bases, with 9 bases separating them. Written as DNA, the CDR3 is TGTGCCAGCAGTTACTTCCGGGTGAACACTGAAGCTTTCTTT. Translated: CASSYFRVNTEAFF.